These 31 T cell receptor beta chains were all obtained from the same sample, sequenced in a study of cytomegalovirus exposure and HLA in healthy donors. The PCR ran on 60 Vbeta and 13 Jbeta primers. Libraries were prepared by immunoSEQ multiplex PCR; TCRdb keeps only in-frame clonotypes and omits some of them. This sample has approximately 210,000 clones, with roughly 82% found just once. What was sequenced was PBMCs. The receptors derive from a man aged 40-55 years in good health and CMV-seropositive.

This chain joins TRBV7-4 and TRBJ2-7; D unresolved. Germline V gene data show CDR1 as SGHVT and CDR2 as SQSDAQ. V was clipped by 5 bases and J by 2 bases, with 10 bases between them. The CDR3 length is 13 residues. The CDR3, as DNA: TGTGCCAGCAGCGAATACAGAGCCTACGAGCAGTACGTC. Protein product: CASSEYRAYEQYV.

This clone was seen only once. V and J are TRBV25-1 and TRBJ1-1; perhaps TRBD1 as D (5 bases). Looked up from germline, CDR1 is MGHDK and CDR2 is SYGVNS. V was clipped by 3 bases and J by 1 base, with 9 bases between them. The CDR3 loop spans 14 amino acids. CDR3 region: CASSDLGGNTEAFF. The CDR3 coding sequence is TGTGCCAGCAGTGACCTGGGGGGGAACACTGAAGCTTTCTTT.

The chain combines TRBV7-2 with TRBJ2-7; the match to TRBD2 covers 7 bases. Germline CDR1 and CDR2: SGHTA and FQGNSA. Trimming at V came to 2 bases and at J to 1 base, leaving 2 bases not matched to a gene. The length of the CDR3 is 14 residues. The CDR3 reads CASSLTRGSYEQYF. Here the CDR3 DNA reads TGTGCCAGCAGCTTAACGCGGGGGTCCTACGAGCAGTACTTC.

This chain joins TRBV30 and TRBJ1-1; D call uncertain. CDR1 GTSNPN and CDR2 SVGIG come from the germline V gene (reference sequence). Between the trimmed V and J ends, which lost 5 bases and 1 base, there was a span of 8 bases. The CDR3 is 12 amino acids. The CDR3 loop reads CAWARGNTEAFF. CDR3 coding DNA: TGTGCCTGGGCTCGCGGGAACACTGAAGCTTTCTTT.

The DNA of the CDR3 is TGCAGCGTAGCTCGGGATTACACGGGAGAGCTGTTTTTT. It translates to CSVARDYTGELFF. The chain combines TRBV29-1 with TRBJ2-2, with D possibly being TRBD2 (5 bases). The CDR3 loop spans 13 amino acids. V lost 6 bases, J lost 11 bases, and 19 bases lay in between. The germline CDR1 and CDR2 sequences are SQVTM and ANQGSEA.

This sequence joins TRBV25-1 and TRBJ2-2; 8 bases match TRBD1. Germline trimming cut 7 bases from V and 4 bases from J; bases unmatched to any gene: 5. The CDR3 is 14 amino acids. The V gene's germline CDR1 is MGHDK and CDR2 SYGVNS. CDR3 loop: CASNGQGLTGELFF. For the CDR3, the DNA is TGTGCCAGCAACGGACAGGGACTCACCGGGGAGCTGTTTTTT.

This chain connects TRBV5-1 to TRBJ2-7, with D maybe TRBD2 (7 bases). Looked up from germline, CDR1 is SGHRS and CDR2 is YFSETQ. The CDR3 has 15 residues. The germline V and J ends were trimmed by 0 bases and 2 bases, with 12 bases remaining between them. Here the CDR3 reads CASSLEGGRAYEQYF. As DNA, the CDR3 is TGCGCCAGCAGCTTGGAGGGGGGGCGCGCCTACGAGCAGTACTTC.

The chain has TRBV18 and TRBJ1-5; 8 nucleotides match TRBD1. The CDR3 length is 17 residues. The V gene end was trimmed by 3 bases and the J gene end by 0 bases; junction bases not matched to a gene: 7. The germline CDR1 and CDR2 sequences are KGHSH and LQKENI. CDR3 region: CASSPGTGDTSNQPQHF. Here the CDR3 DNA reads TGTGCCAGCTCACCCGGGACAGGTGATACTAGCAATCAGCCCCAGCATTTT.

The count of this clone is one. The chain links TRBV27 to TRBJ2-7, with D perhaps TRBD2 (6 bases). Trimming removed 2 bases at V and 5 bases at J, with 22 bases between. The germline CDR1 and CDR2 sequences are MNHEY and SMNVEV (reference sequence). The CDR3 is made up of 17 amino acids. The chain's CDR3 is CASSLGVGRQGGDEQYF. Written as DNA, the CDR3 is TGTGCCAGCAGTTTAGGAGTTGGTCGGCAGGGAGGCGACGAGCAGTACTTC.

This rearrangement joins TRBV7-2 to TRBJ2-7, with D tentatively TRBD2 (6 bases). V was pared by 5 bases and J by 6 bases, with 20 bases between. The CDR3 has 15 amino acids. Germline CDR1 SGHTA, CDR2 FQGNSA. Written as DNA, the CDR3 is TGTGCCAGCAGCCCCCTTCCCGGGGGTGGGTGCGAGCAGTACTTC. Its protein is CASSPLPGGGCEQYF.

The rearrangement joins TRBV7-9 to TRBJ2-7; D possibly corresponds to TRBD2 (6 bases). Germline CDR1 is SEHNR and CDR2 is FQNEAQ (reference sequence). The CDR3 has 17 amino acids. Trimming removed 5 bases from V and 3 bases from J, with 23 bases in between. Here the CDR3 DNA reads TGTGCCAGCAGCCCAGAGGCCGGGACTCCCGGGATCTACGAGCAGTACGTC. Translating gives CASSPEAGTPGIYEQYV.

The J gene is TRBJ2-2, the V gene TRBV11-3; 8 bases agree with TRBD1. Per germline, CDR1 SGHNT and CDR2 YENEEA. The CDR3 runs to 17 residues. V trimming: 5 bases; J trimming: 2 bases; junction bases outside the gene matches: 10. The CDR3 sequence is CASSLWRAGGNTGELFF. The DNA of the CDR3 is TGTGCCAGCAGCCTCTGGAGGGCAGGGGGCAACACCGGGGAGCTGTTTTTT.

CDR3 nucleotide sequence: TGTGCCAGCAGCCTCCAGGAAAATTCACCCCTCCACTTT. This sequence encodes CASSLQENSPLHF. The chain has TRBV14 and TRBJ1-6; D is uncertain. Germline CDR1 and CDR2: SGHDN and FVKESK. V gave up 4 bases and J gave up 7 bases, with 8 bases separating them. The CDR3 is made up of 13 amino acids. Supplemented by reference TRBV14 and TRBJ1-6, the full variable domain reads EAGVTQFPSHSVIEKGQTVTLRCDPISGHDNLYWYRRVMGKEIKFLLHFVKESKQDESGMPNNRFLAERTGGTYSTLKVQPAELEDSGVYFCASSLQENSPLHFGNGTRLTVT.

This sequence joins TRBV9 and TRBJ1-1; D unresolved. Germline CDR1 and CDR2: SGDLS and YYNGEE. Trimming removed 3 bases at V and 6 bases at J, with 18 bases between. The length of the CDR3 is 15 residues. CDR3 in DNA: TGTGCCAGCAGCGCAGAGACTGCGGCCCCATCTGAAGCTTTCTTT. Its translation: CASSAETAAPSEAFF.

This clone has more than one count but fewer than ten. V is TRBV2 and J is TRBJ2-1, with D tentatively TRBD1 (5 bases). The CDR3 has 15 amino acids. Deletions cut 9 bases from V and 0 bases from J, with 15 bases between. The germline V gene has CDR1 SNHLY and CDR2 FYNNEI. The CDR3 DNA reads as TGTGCCAGTGGGCGACAGAGGAGCTCCTACAATGAGCAGTTCTTC. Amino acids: CASGRQRSSYNEQFF.

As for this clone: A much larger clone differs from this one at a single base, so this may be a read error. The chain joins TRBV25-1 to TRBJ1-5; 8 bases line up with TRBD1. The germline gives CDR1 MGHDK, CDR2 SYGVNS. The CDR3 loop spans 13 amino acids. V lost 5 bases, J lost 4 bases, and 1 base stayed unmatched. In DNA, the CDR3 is TGTGCCAGCAGTCGACAGGGGAATCAGCCCCAGCATTTT. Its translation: CASSRQGNQPQHF.

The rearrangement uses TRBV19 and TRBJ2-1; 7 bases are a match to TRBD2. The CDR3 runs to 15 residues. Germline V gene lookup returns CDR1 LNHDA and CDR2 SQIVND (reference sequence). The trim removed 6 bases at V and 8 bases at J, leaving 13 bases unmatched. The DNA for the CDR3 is TGTGCCAGTAGAGGACCCGCACTAGCGATCGATGAGCAGTTCTTC. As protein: CASRGPALAIDEQFF.

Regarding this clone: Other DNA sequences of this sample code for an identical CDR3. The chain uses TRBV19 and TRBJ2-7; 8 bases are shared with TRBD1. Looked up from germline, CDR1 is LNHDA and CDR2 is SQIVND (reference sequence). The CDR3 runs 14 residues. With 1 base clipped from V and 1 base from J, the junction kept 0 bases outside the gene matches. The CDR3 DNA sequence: TGTGCCAGTAGTATAGGACAGGGGTCCTACGAGCAGTACGTC. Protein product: CASSIGQGSYEQYV.

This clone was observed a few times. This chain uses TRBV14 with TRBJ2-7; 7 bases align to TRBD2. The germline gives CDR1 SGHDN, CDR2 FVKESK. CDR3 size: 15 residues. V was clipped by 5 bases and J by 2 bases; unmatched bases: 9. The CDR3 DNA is TGTGCCAGCAGCGTAGGTGGGGACTACACCTACGAGCAGTACTTC. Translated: CASSVGGDYTYEQYF.

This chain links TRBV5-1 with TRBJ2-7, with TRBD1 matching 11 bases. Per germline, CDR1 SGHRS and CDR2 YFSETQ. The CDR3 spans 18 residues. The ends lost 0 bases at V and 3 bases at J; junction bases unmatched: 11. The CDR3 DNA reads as TGCGCCAGCAGCTTGGCTTGGTCCCGGGACAGGGGGTGCTACGAGCAGTACGTC. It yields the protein CASSLAWSRDRGCYEQYV.

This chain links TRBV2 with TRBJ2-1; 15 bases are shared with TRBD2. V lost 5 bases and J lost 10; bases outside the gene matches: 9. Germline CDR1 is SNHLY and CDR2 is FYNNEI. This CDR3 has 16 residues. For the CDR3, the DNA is TGTGCCAGCAGTCACCCGGGACTAGCGGGAGGTTACGAGCAGTTCTTC. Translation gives CASSHPGLAGGYEQFF.

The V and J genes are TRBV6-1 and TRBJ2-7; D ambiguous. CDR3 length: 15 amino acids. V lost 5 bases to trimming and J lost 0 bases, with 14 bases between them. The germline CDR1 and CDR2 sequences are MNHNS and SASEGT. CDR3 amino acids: CASSLRPVGSYEQYV. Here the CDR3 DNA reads TGTGCCAGCAGTCTTAGACCGGTGGGCTCCTACGAGCAGTACGTC.

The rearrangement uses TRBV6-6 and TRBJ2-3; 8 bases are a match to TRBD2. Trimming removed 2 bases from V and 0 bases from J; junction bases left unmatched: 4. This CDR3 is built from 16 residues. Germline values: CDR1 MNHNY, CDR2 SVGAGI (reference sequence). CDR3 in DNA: TGTGCCAGCAGTTACAGGGCTAGCGGGAGCACAGATACGCAGTATTTT. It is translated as CASSYRASGSTDTQYF.

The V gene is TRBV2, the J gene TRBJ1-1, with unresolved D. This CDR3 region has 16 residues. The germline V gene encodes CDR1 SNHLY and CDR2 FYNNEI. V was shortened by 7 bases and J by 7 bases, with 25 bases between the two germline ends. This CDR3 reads CASNAGFGPGTVEAFF. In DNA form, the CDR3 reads TGTGCCAGCAATGCCGGGTTTGGCCCGGGTACGGTTGAAGCTTTCTTT.

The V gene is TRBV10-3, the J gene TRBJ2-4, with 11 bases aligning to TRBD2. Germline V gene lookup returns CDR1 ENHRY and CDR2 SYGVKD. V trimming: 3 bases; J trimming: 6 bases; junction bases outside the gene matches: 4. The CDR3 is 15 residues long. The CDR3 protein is CAISDSGRAGNIQYF. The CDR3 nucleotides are TGTGCCATCAGTGATAGCGGGAGGGCGGGAAACATTCAGTACTTC.

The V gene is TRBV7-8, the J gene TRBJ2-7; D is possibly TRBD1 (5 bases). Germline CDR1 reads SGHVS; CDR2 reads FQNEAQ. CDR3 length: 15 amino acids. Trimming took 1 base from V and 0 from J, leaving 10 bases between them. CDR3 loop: CASSLGGDFSYEQYV. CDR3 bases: TGTGCCAGCAGCTTAGGGGGCGACTTCTCCTACGAGCAGTACGTC.

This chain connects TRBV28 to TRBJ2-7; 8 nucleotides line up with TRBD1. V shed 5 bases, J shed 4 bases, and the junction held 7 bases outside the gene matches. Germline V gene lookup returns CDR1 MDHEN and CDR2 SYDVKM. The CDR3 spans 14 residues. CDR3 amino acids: CASSPRTGLYEQYV. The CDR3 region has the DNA TGTGCCAGCAGTCCTCGGACAGGGCTATACGAGCAGTACGTC.

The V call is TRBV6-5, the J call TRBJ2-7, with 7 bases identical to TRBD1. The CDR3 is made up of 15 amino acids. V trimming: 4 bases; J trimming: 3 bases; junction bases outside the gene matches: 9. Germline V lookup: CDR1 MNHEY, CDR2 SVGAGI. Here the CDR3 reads CASSLWDSAGYEQYF. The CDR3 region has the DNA TGTGCCAGCAGTTTATGGGACAGCGCAGGCTACGAGCAGTACTTC.

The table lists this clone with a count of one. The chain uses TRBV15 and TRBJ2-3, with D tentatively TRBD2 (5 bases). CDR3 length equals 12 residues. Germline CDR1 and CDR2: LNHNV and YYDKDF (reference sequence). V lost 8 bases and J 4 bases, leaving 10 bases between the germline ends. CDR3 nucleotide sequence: TGTGCCACCGCTAGAGGGCCAGATACGCAGTATTTT. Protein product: CATARGPDTQYF.

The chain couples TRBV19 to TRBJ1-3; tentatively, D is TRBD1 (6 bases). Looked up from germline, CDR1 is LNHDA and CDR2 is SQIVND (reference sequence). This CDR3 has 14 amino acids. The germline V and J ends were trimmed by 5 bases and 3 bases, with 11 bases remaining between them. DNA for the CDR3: TGTGCCAGTAGTGCAAACAGGGTTGGAAACACCATATATTTT. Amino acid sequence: CASSANRVGNTIYF. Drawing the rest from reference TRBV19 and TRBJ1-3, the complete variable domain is DGGITQSPKYLFRKEGQNVTLSCEQNLNHDAMYWYRQDPGQGLRLIYYSQIVNDFQKGDIAEGYSVSREKKESFPLTVTSAQKNPTAFYLCASSANRVGNTIYFGEGSWLTVV.

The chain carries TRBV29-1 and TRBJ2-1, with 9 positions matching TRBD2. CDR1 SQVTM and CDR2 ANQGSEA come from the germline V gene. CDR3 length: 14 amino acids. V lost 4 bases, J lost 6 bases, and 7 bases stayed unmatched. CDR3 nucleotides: TGCAGCGTTGGATCACTAGCGGGCATCAATGAGCAGTTCTTC. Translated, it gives CSVGSLAGINEQFF.